This TCR beta chain was retrieved from a study of blood T cell repertoires in COVID-19. As processed by the authors: Nucleated cell counts were estimated from reference gene primer amplification. Generated by immunoSEQ multiplex PCR, the TCRdb table keeps only in-frame clones and is missing some. V and J calls and clone size come straight from that table; D and trimming were deduced from the DNA. The sample yields 120,000 to 150,000 clones, 79% seen once. This CDR3 is 20 amino acids long. Germline trimming cut 3 bases from V and 0 bases from J; bases unmatched to any gene: 12. Per germline, CDR1 LNHDA and CDR2 SQIVND (reference sequence).

This TCR derives from a man aged 55 to 70 with acute or convalescent COVID-19. The sample was peripheral blood. V gene TRBV19 combines with J gene TRBJ2-1; 12 nucleotides line up with TRBD2. The CDR3 DNA is TGTGCCAGTAGTATGGGGACAGGACTAGCGGGACCGAGCTCCTACAATGAGCAGTTCTTC. Translating it yields CASSMGTGLAGPSSYNEQFF.